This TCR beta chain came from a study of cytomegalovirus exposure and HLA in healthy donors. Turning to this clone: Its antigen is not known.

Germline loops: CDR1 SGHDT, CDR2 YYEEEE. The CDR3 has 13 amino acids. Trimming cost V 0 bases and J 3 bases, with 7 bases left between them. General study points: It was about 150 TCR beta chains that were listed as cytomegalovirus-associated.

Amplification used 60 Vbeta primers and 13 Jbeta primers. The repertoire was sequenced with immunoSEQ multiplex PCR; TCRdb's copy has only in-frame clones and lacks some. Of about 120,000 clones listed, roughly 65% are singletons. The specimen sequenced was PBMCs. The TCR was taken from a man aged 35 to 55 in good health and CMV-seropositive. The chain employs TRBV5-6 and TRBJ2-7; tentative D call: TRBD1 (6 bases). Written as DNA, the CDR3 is TGTGCCAGCAGCTTGGGACAGGTCTACGAGCAGTACTTC. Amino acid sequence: CASSLGQVYEQYF.